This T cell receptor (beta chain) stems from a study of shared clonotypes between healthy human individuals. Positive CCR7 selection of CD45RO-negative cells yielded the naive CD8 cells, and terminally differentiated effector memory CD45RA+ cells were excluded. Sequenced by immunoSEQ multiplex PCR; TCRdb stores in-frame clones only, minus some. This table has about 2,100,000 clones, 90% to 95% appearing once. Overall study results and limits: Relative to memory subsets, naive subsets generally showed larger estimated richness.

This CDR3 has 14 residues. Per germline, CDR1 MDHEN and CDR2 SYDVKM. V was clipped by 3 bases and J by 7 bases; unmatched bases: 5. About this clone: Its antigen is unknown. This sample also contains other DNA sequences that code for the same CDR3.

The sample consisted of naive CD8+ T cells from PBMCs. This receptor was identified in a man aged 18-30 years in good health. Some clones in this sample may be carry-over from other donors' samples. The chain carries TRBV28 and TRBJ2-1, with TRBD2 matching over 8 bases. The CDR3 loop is CASSLAGGRNEQFF. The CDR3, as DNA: TGTGCCAGCAGTTTGGCGGGAGGCAGGAATGAGCAGTTCTTC.